The T cell receptor (beta chain) under discussion was sequenced for a study of HIV-infected patients and healthy controls. TCRdb re-derived calls from the 5' RACE reads in MiXCR, one entry per CDR3 protein. The sample lists about 64,000 distinct CDR3 sequences; under 25% were seen once. The V gene's germline CDR1 is LNHDA and CDR2 SQIVND (reference sequence). This CDR3 spans 14 amino acids. The V end was cut by 9 bases, the J end by 0 bases, with 14 bases between. The table lists this clonotype with many counts. Sequencing was done on a sample of CD4+ T cells from blood. This TCR was recovered from a human donor in good health. This chain links TRBV19 with TRBJ1-1, with no clear D. The CDR3, as DNA: TGTGCCAGCCTGGGAATACATATGAACACTGAAGCTTTCTTT. This gives the protein CASLGIHMNTEAFF.